This T cell receptor beta chain emerged from a study of blood T cell repertoires in COVID-19. Study as a whole: COVID-19 samples, acute and convalescent, were from the United States, Italy and Spain. T cells, B-cell-depleted T cells, or PBMCs supplied cDNA or gDNA.

Ages ranged from about 18 to 90 years, with residence in about 24 US areas. Self-reported history from a screening survey and questionnaire set each donor's cohort. The CDR3 runs 18 residues. Trimming cost V 7 bases and J 0 bases; bases outside gene matches: 15. Germline V gene lookup returns CDR1 LNHDA and CDR2 SQIVND (reference sequence). The data were produced by immunoSEQ multiplex PCR, yet TCRdb's version contains in-frame clones alone and is incomplete. Here the sample spans approximately 250,000 clones, 85% to 90% being singletons. The specimen was PBMCs or T cells enriched from blood (not recorded which). This chain joins TRBV19 and TRBJ2-3; 8 bases map to TRBD2. This TCR derives from a woman aged 25 to 39 with acute COVID-19. CDR3 in amino acids: CASTLRGVAGSSTDTQYF. The CDR3 bases are TGTGCCAGTACCCTACGAGGGGTAGCGGGATCTAGCACAGATACGCAGTATTTT. Full variable domain (missing parts from reference TRBV19 and TRBJ2-3): DGGITQSPKYLFRKEGQNVTLSCEQNLNHDAMYWYRQDPGQGLRLIYYSQIVNDFQKGDIAEGYSVSREKKESFPLTVTSAQKNPTAFYLCASTLRGVAGSSTDTQYFGPGTRLTVL.